One sample yielded the 3 T cell receptor beta chains listed below, sequenced in a study of T cell responses to AZD1222 COVID-19 vaccine. Repertoires were generated with immunoSEQ multiplex PCR, while TCRdb's copy carries only in-frame clones and drops some. The sample contains about 170,000 clones, more than 90% of which appear only once. The sequences come from peripheral blood, collected on day 0 of AZD1222 vaccination. These receptors came from an adult in good health.

In its sample, this clone was seen once. This chain links TRBV27 with TRBJ1-1, with D perhaps matching TRBD1 (5 bases). The CDR3 has 13 residues. V was cut by 2 bases and J by 6 bases, with 10 bases left in between. Germline V gene lookup returns CDR1 MNHEY and CDR2 SMNVEV (reference sequence). The CDR3 coding sequence is TGTGCCAGCAGTTTAGGGGGGGGATCTGAAGCTTTCTTT. Its protein is CASSLGGGSEAFF.

The genes are TRBV7-8 and TRBJ2-1, with 7 bases identical to TRBD1. Germline CDR1 reads SGHVS; CDR2 reads FQNEAQ. The V and J ends lost 1 base and 3 bases, in that order; junction bases with no gene match: 9. The CDR3 runs 17 residues. The CDR3 loop is CASSLVTGSAIYNEQFF. The CDR3 DNA sequence: TGTGCCAGCAGCTTAGTGACAGGGTCGGCGATCTACAATGAGCAGTTCTTC.

The chain joins TRBV15 to TRBJ1-1; D possibly corresponds to TRBD1 (5 bases). V lost 0 bases and J lost 3, with 17 bases in between. CDR3 length: 17 amino acids. CDR1 and CDR2 (germline): LNHNV, YYDKDF (reference sequence). CDR3: CATSREGTYIMDTEAFF. As DNA, the CDR3 is TGTGCCACCAGCAGAGAAGGGACCTATATCATGGACACTGAAGCTTTCTTT.